This TCR beta chain came from a study of blood T cell repertoires in COVID-19 (dated by TCRdb to about 2020). In terms of the full investigation: Samples from collaborators originated in the United States, Italy and Spain and spanned both the acute and convalescent phases of COVID-19. The material from the prospective study consisted of cDNA or gDNA derived from T cells, B-cell-depleted T cells, or PBMCs. The dataset comprised deeply sampled blood TCRbeta repertoires from subjects exposed to, actively infected with, or recovered from COVID-19. A freely available public database, intended as a resource for researchers studying the immune response to SARS-CoV-2, is where the repertoires were released. The samples were drawn from two sources: the first 160 participants of the ongoing ImmuneRACE study, and 1,000 to 1,500 subjects contributed by 6 global collaborators. The sample metadata nearly always contained a de-identified subject ID, COVID-19 status, age in years and sex. Where available, HLA class I and class II types were obtained from metadata supplied by the sample provider rather than from assay-based typing.

One collaborating source in Seattle enrolled patients while the patients were actively infected and followed the patients over time throughout the course of disease. Collaborating institutions collected whole blood in K2EDTA tubes following their own protocols. For TCRbeta analysis, collaborators shipped samples in one of three forms: frozen whole blood, isolated PBMCs, or DNA extracted from either of those sample types. Trimming costs V 6 bases and J 1 base, and their ends lie 12 bases apart. The cysteine opens and the phenylalanine closes a CDR3 of 15 amino acids. Just CDR3 DNA is preserved here, 45 bases in frame from base 1. The CDR1 and CDR2 encoded by the germline V gene (reference sequence) are LNHDA and SQIVND. What the work shows at the level of the full study, not this receptor alone: The amount of clinical and demographic metadata varied by source and participant and was provided uncurated.

The immunoSEQ Assay, a bias-controlled multiplex PCR, was used to amplify TCRbeta CDR3 regions from genomic DNA. Regarding the original processing steps: The number of nucleated cells in each sample was estimated from the amplification of reference gene primers within the assay. To quantify the absolute abundance of each unique TCRbeta CDR3 rearrangement, sequence reads were collapsed and filtered. For each sample, productive Simpson clonality was calculated as the square root of Simpson's diversity index over productive rearrangements. This is the immuneACCESS table as TCRdb keeps it, with only in-frame sequences that have V and J called. A part of the clones is gone; compared with another copy, unresolved V genes explain less than half, and the rest is unexplained. The V and J calls and clone size come from that table; D and trimming were worked out from the DNA. This sample gives about 170,000 clones in total; just under 85% of them show up just once. Around 8.9% of the sample belongs to the ten largest clones.

To note about this clone: It has no known antigen specificity. Per-base qualities were not stored, and no clone one base away is much larger.

Sequencing used peripheral blood. The chain links TRBV19 with TRBJ1-4; the D segment cannot be called with confidence. This sequence was found in a woman older than 75 with COVID-19, enrolled during active disease. Here the CDR3 is given as CASSPSRRTNEKLFF. The DNA reads as follows: TGTGCCAGTAGCCCAAGTCGGAGAACTAATGAAAAACTGTTTTTT. This CDR3, with the reference TRBV19 and TRBJ1-4 proteins standing in past its ends, gives the full variable domain DGGITQSPKYLFRKEGQNVTLSCEQNLNHDAMYWYRQDPGQGLRLIYYSQIVNDFQKGDIAEGYSVSREKKESFPLTVTSAQKNPTAFYLCASSPSRRTNEKLFFGSGTQLSVL.